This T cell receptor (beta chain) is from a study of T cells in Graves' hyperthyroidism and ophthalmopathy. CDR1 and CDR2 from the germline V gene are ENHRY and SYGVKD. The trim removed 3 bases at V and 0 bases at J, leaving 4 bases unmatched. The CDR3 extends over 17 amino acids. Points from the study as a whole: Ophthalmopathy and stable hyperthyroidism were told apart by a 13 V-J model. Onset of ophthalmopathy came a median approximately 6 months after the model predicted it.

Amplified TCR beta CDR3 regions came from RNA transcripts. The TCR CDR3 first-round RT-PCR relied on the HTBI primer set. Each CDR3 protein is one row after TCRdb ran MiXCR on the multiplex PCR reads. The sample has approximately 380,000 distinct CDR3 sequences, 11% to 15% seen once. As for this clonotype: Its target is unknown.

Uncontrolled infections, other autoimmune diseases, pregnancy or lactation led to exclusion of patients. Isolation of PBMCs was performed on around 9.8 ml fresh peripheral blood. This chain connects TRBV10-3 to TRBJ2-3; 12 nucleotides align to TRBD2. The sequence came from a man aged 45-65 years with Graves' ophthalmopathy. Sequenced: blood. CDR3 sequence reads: CAISETSGRPSTDTQYF. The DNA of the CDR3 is TGTGCCATCAGTGAAACTAGCGGGAGGCCGAGCACAGATACGCAGTATTTT.